This T cell receptor beta chain was documented in a study of spatial heterogeneity in lung cancer. As for the study in general: TCR transcript abundance in tumor regions was strongly correlated with the T cell module score obtained from matched bulk RNA-seq. Raw sequencing reads included, on average, more than eight appearances of each unique TCR and UMI combination.

Time point denoted: sample taken at primary tumor resection. The sequenced material consisted of unsorted whole RNA from tumor, nontumor lung or frozen PBMC. TCRdb re-called the 5' RACE reads with MiXCR, one entry per CDR3 protein. The sample lists about 23,000 distinct CDR3 sequences, 5% to 7% seen once, with under 13% in the top ten. This clonotype was detected many times. Its specificity is unknown. Study-wide results and limits: Mutation counts in tumors were tracked by counts of expanded intratumoral alpha and beta TCRs.

This receptor was taken from a male donor with early-stage non-small cell lung cancer. Sequenced material: lung tumor tissue, taken at surgery.

The DNA for the CDR3 is TGTGCCAGCTCACCCGCGACAGGGAGGGAGCAGTACTTC. It is translated as CASSPATGREQYF. The chain uses TRBV18 and TRBJ2-7; tentative D call: TRBD1 (7 bases). V was clipped by 3 bases and J by 7 bases, with 13 bases between them. The CDR3 length is 13 residues. Germline values: CDR1 KGHSH, CDR2 LQKENI.